Included here is one T cell receptor (delta chain) sequence, with context. There is no known antigen for this receptor. TCRdb pairs this DNA with a much larger clone's protein that differs at residue 15, likely a read error; the protein shown was translated from the DNA. The CDR3 goes from the cysteine to the phenylalanine over 18 residues. Just the 54-base CDR3 DNA is kept, in frame starting at base 1. In the germline V gene, CDR1 corresponds to GEAIGNYY and CDR2 to EKD. For bulk TCR repertoire analysis, Vgamma9/Vdelta2+ and Vdelta2-negative gammadelta T cell populations were flow-sorted out of peripheral blood mononuclear cells. Library generation was performed with multiplex PCR. The sequencing machine was an Illumina MiSeq. Each sorted gammadelta T cell sample was sequenced for both the TCR gamma (TRG) and TCR delta (TRD) chains. The authors' analysis ran thus. Repertoire analyses included clonotype tree plots, accumulated frequency of the top 20 clonotypes, diversity index (DI) and D75 metrics. TCRdb called clones afresh from the public reads with CATT; identical DNA rows were later merged. None of the V and J calls come from the authors' own analysis; TCRdb made them. The sample yields 75,000 to 100,000 delta-chain clones; about 1.5% were counted once. Around 8.5% of the sample is held by the ten biggest clonotypes.

The sample belongs to a study of γδ T cells in repeated Plasmodium falciparum infection (dated by TCRdb to about 2021). Context from the whole study: Malian children exposed to intense seasonal malaria transmission were enrolled in the natural-infection arm and compared with Australian children matched for age and gender. Malian gammadelta TCR repertoires were analysed cross-sectionally in periods with no transmission and longitudinally across episodes of acute febrile malaria. Controlled-infection subjects were sampled at baseline, immediately before selected infections, and 21 days after each infection. Using both natural infection in Mali and controlled human malaria infection, the study looked at the way repeated Plasmodium falciparum infection shapes the human gammadelta T cell repertoire. Five malaria-naive U.S. adults underwent four controlled human malaria infections by bites from P. falciparum NF54-infected Anopheles stephensi mosquitoes over around 580 days.

Study-level results and caveats: Vdelta2-negative gammadelta TCR repertoires from Malian children appeared more clonally expanded, less diverse and less shared than those of Australian children. A highly stable polyclonal repertoire over time and infection, with many inter-individual overlapping TCRgamma sequences, was shown by Vgamma9/Vdelta2+ TCR repertoires. Because the controlled-infection cohort was small, analysis of inter-individual variability in gammadelta T cell responses was limited. The Malian cohort came from a small rural village of predominantly one ethnic group, limiting generalizability. Repeated controlled infections appeared to drive waves of new clonotype selection in Vdelta2-negative, largely Vdelta1+, gammadelta TCR repertoires.

The origin of this receptor is a pool of human donors (malaria-infected and uninfected, not separated). The chain was built from TRDV2 and TRDJ3, with TRDD3 as a weak D call on 6 bases. The J gene was not available in TCRdb and was assigned here by matching the DNA to germline segments. Specimen: gamma-delta T cells from blood. The DNA is TGTGCCTGTGACACGCGGGGATGTAGCTCCTGGGACACCCGACGGATGTTTTTC. Protein translation: CACDTRGCSSWDTRRMFF.